These T cell receptor beta chains were read from a single sample in a study of CD8 T cells in Susac syndrome. Using its own MiXCR run on the immunoSEQ multiplex PCR reads, TCRdb lists one record per CDR3 protein. The table records around 170,000 distinct CDR3 sequences, about 96% of them present only once. Material for sequencing was CD4+ T cells from PBMCs. The receptors shown here come from a human donor with Susac syndrome. Both conserved end residues are part of each CDR3. Fields, in order: V gene, J gene, D gene, clone size, CDR3 protein, CDR3 DNA. D genes are given only for firm matches. Part of the rows lack a size; the others show once, few, many or a class for expanded clones.

v_gene: TRBV3-1; j_gene: TRBJ2-2; d_gene: .; abundance: .; CDR3aa: CASSPSGVGELFF; CDR3nt: TGTGCCAGCAGCCCTTCGGGGGTCGGGGAGCTGTTTTTT
v_gene: TRBV16; j_gene: TRBJ1-2; d_gene: TRBD1; abundance: .; CDR3aa: CASSREDRDGGYTF; CDR3nt: TGTGCCAGCAGCCGAGAGGACAGGGACGGCGGCTACACCTTC
v_gene: TRBV29-1; j_gene: TRBJ1-1; d_gene: .; abundance: .; CDR3aa: CSACADRNTEAFF; CDR3nt: TGCAGCGCCTGTGCGGACAGAAACACTGAAGCTTTCTTT
v_gene: TRBV29-1; j_gene: TRBJ2-3; d_gene: .; abundance: .; CDR3aa: CSVLLTDTQYF; CDR3nt: TGCAGCGTTTTATTAACAGATACGCAGTATTTT
v_gene: TRBV19; j_gene: TRBJ2-6; d_gene: .; abundance: few; CDR3aa: CASSRGDSGANVLTF; CDR3nt: TGTGCCAGTAGTAGGGGGGACTCTGGGGCCAACGTCCTGACTTTC
v_gene: TRBV11-2; j_gene: TRBJ2-3; d_gene: .; abundance: .; CDR3aa: CASSRRGRAADTQYF; CDR3nt: TGTGCCAGCAGCCGCAGAGGGCGGGCTGCAGATACGCAGTATTTT
v_gene: TRBV9; j_gene: TRBJ1-6; d_gene: .; abundance: .; CDR3aa: CASSARVLGSPLHF; CDR3nt: TGTGCCAGCAGCGCTCGGGTCCTAGGTTCACCCCTCCACTTT
v_gene: TRBV4-2; j_gene: TRBJ1-4; d_gene: .; abundance: .; CDR3aa: CASSQGGVFATNEKLFF; CDR3nt: TGTGCCAGCAGCCAAGGGGGAGTATTTGCAACTAATGAAAAACTGTTTTTT
v_gene: TRBV29-1; j_gene: TRBJ2-1; d_gene: TRBD1; abundance: .; CDR3aa: CSVPRTGYSYNEQFF; CDR3nt: TGCAGCGTTCCCCGGACAGGGTATTCCTACAATGAGCAGTTCTTC
v_gene: TRBV20-1; j_gene: TRBJ2-7; d_gene: .; abundance: .; CDR3aa: CSASPTDEQYF; CDR3nt: TGCAGTGCTAGTCCCACAGACGAGCAGTACTTC
v_gene: TRBV7-8; j_gene: TRBJ1-5; d_gene: .; abundance: .; CDR3aa: CASSGPSGYQPQHF; CDR3nt: TGTGCCAGCAGCGGTCCCTCCGGTTATCAGCCCCAGCATTTT